This T cell receptor beta chain was profiled in a study of T cell responses to AZD1222 COVID-19 vaccine. Study findings and constraints: The donor group comprised mostly white British people and more females; the analysis possibly underestimated clonal diversity.

The CDR3 extends over 16 amino acids. Clones were read by immunoSEQ multiplex PCR, and TCRdb kept only the in-frame ones, dropping some. Here the sample spans around 180,000 clones, around 86% being singletons. This clone has just a few counts. The target antigen is unknown. This TCR derives from an adult in good health. The rearrangement links TRBV21-1 to TRBJ1-3; no check of the table's D call, TRBD1, against the DNA was made. TRBV21-1 is shown as a pseudogene. This sample comprised peripheral blood, obtained on day 0 of MenACWY control vaccination. In DNA, the CDR3 is TGTGCCAGCAGCGTTTGCCCAACAGGGGATGGAAACACCATATATTTT. Amino acids: CASSVCPTGDGNTIYF.